The 18 T cell receptor beta chains reported below all come from one sample, sequenced in a study of low-dose radiotherapy and immunotherapy resistance in tumors. Both TCRalpha and TCRbeta chains were reverse transcribed with V-gene-specific primers. Amplification of TCRs used a constant-region primer and V-primer adapter for approximately 18 PCR cycles. TCRdb passed the reads through MiXCR, listing each CDR3 protein once. The sample contains under 70,000 distinct CDR3 sequences, roughly 24% of which appear only once. The time point denotes: before trial treatment. The input for sequencing was PBMCs, taken before treatment. All receptors derive from a male donor with prostate cancer.

Ten or more counts support this clonotype. The chain couples TRBV6-2 or TRBV6-3 to TRBJ1-6, with a weak D call TRBD1 (5 bases). The CDR3 runs 14 residues. The V and J ends lost 6 bases and 5 bases respectively, with 11 bases between them. CDR1 is MNHEY, CDR2 SVGEGT, per germline. The CDR3 DNA reads as TGTGCCAGCAGGGGGGAGTCAGATAATTCACCCCTCCACTTT. Protein sequence: CASRGESDNSPLHF.

This clonotype was picked up many times. The chain has TRBV11-3 and TRBJ2-2, with D unresolved. Germline V gives CDR1 SGHNT, CDR2 YENEEA. The CDR3 extends over 15 amino acids. The ends were cut back, 2 bases at V and 1 base at J, with 8 bases in the middle. The CDR3 loop reads CASSLSTGNTGELFF. DNA for the CDR3: TGTGCCAGCAGCTTATCTACCGGGAACACCGGGGAGCTGTTTTTT.

The J gene is TRBJ1-6, the V gene TRBV19, with D perhaps TRBD1 (5 bases). The CDR3 is 17 amino acids. Germline-derived CDR1 and CDR2 are LNHDA and SQIVND (reference sequence). Trimming pared 3 bases from V and 0 bases from J, leaving 12 bases between. The CDR3 DNA is TGTGCCAGTAGTATCCGCAGGGTCGGCTCCTATAATTCACCCCTCCACTTT. Residues: CASSIRRVGSYNSPLHF.

V usage is TRBV3-1 and J usage is TRBJ2-3; 10 positions agree with TRBD2. The CDR3 extends over 18 amino acids. Trimming cost V 5 bases and J 0 bases; bases outside gene matches: 11. Germline V CDR1 and CDR2: LGHDT, YNNKEL (reference sequence). The CDR3 bases are TGTGCCAGCAGCGCTGGGACTAGCGCTTTGCCTAGCACAGATACGCAGTATTTT. Translating it yields CASSAGTSALPSTDTQYF.

This clonotype was found once. This CDR3 is CASSRGQGSGELFF. CDR3 coding DNA: TGTGCCAGCAGCCGGGGACAGGGGAGCGGGGAGCTGTTTTTT. The V call is TRBV6-5, the J call TRBJ2-2; 10 nucleotides line up with TRBD1. Germline V CDR1 and CDR2: MNHEY, SVGAGI. The CDR3 is 14 amino acids. J lost 7 bases, V lost 6 bases, and 5 bases had no gene match.

In its sample, this clonotype was seen many times. The V call is TRBV19, the J call TRBJ2-7; 13 bases match TRBD2. The CDR3 covers 16 residues. Germline-derived CDR1 and CDR2 are LNHDA and SQIVND (reference sequence). After removal of 4 bases from V and 3 bases from J, the junction contained 6 bases not matched to a gene. The CDR3 DNA sequence: TGTGCCAGTAGTACAGGGGGACTAGCGGGGTACTACGAGCAGTACTTC. Its translation is CASSTGGLAGYYEQYF.

This clonotype has ten or more counts. The gene calls are TRBV5-4 and TRBJ1-2; tentative D call: TRBD1 (6 bases). The CDR3 is 15 amino acids. Trimming pared 0 bases from V and 0 bases from J, leaving 9 bases between. Germline V gives CDR1 SGHNT, CDR2 YYREEE (reference sequence). The CDR3, as DNA: TGTGCCAGCAGCTTGGTTGGGACAACTAACTATGGCTACACCTTC. Encoded protein: CASSLVGTTNYGYTF.

CDR3 sequence: CSARDPDRFHEQYF. As DNA, the CDR3 is TGCAGCGCGCGGGACCCCGACAGGTTCCACGAGCAGTACTTC. The genes are TRBV29-1 and TRBJ2-7; D assignment may be TRBD1 or TRBD2 (6 bases each). The CDR3 is made up of 14 amino acids. The ends were cut back, 7 bases at V and 5 bases at J, with 21 bases in the middle. Germline CDR1 and CDR2: SQVTM and ANQGSEA.

This clonotype was observed at least ten times. V usage is TRBV15 and J usage is TRBJ2-7, with D possibly being TRBD1 or TRBD2 (5 bases each). Trimming pared 2 bases from V and 5 bases from J, leaving 10 bases between. Germline assignment: CDR1 LNHNV and CDR2 YYDKDF (reference sequence). This CDR3 spans 13 amino acids. In DNA, the CDR3 is TGTGCCACCAGCAGACAACAGGAGGACGAGCAGTACTTC. Its protein product is CATSRQQEDEQYF.

The rearrangement links TRBV5-4 to TRBJ2-7; 11 bases map to TRBD2. The CDR3 has 17 residues. The germline V gene has CDR1 SGHNT and CDR2 YYREEE (reference sequence). CDR3 sequence: CSGRLAGGPSLSYEQYF. In nucleotides, the CDR3 is TGTTCAGGACGGCTAGCGGGAGGACCTAGCCTCTCCTACGAGCAGTACTTC.

This rearrangement joins TRBV5-1 to TRBJ2-2; D unresolved. The CDR3 sequence is 14 residues long. CDR1 is SGHRS and CDR2 is YFSETQ in the germline V gene. The V end lost 0 bases, the J end lost 1 base, and 4 bases lay between the germline ends. CDR3 sequence reads: CASSLAENTGELFF. CDR3 DNA sequence: TGCGCCAGCAGCTTGGCCGAGAACACCGGGGAGCTGTTTTTT.

This clonotype came up many times. The genes are TRBV5-1 and TRBJ2-5, with D perhaps matching TRBD2 (5 bases). Germline CDR1 reads SGHRS; CDR2 reads YFSETQ. The V and J ends lost 1 base and 0 bases respectively, with 13 bases between them. This CDR3 has 16 amino acids. The CDR3 protein is CASSLFASRNQETQYF. CDR3 DNA: TGCGCCAGCAGCTTGTTCGCTAGCAGGAACCAAGAGACCCAGTACTTC. The complete variable domain, with remaining parts taken from reference TRBV5-1 and TRBJ2-5, reads KAGVTQTPRYLIKTRGQQVTLSCSPISGHRSVSWYQQTPGQGLQFLFEYFSETQRNKGNFPGRFSGRQFSNSRSEMNVSTLELGDSALYLCASSLFASRNQETQYFGPGTRLLVL.

This clonotype was counted ten times or more. V is TRBV27 and J is TRBJ1-1; possibly TRBD1 for D (5 bases). Germline assignment: CDR1 MNHEY and CDR2 SMNVEV (reference sequence). The CDR3 spans 13 residues. V was cut by 8 bases and J by 3 bases, with 13 bases left in between. CDR3 nucleotides: TGTGCCAGCGGAACGGGGCGGGACACTGAAGCTTTCTTT. It is translated as CASGTGRDTEAFF.

The chain employs TRBV20-1 and TRBJ2-2, with a possible D match to TRBD2 (6 bases). The V and J ends lost 3 bases and 1 base respectively, with 18 bases between them. CDR3 length equals 17 residues. Per the germline V gene, CDR1 is DFQATT and CDR2 is SNEGSKA (reference sequence). The CDR3 coding sequence is TGCAGTGCTAGTTACCTCGCGGGAAGCGGGAACACCGGGGAGCTGTTTTTT. It translates to CSASYLAGSGNTGELFF.

This clonotype was seen at least ten times. This chain joins TRBV19 and TRBJ2-1; 8 positions agree with TRBD2. Germline CDR1 is LNHDA and CDR2 is SQIVND (reference sequence). CDR3 length: 15 amino acids. V gave up 8 bases and J gave up 0 bases; unmatched junction bases: 6. CDR3 DNA: TGTGCCAGTGCAATAGCGGGGATCTCCTACAATGAGCAGTTCTTC. The encoded protein is CASAIAGISYNEQFF.

This clonotype has a count of ten or more. The chain couples TRBV29-1 to TRBJ2-3; D not resolved. Germline V gene lookup returns CDR1 SQVTM and CDR2 ANQGSEA. Trimming took off 2 bases at V and 1 base at J, with 7 bases between the two ends. The CDR3 is made up of 13 amino acids. The CDR3 reads CSVELTGTDTQYF. The CDR3 DNA sequence: TGCAGCGTTGAATTGACTGGCACAGATACGCAGTATTTT.

At least ten counts were recorded for this clonotype. The chain recombines TRBV3-1 with TRBJ2-5; 16 nucleotides match TRBD2. The V gene end was trimmed by 4 bases and the J gene end by 5 bases; junction bases not matched to a gene: 4. Germline V lookup: CDR1 LGHDT, CDR2 YNNKEL (reference sequence). CDR3 length equals 16 residues. CDR3 DNA: TGTGCCAGCAGCCTGGGACTAGCGGGAGGGCGTGAGACCCAGTACTTC. Translated: CASSLGLAGGRETQYF.

There are many counts of this clonotype. This chain links TRBV19 with TRBJ1-1, with D unclear. This CDR3 is built from 13 residues. Germline CDR1 is LNHDA and CDR2 is SQIVND (reference sequence). V lost 7 bases and J 0 bases, leaving 9 bases between the germline ends. CDR3 residues: CASNHQVNTEAFF. The CDR3 DNA reads as TGTGCCAGTAACCATCAGGTGAACACTGAAGCTTTCTTT.